These 2 T cell receptor beta chains came from one sample sequenced in a study of shared clonotypes between healthy human individuals (dated by TCRdb to 2020 to 2021). Libraries were built with the immunoSEQ multiplex PCR assay. TCRdb provides this immuneACCESS table in a form limited to in-frame rearrangements. Some clones are lacking; in checked studies, under half of them reflect an unresolved V gene, and why the rest are absent is not known. The sample data list about 96,000 clones, and 40% to 55% of these were observed just once. About 16% of the sample is taken by the ten largest. The sample was PBMCs. These receptors were collected from a woman aged 40 to 50 in good health. Some clones in this sample may be carry-over from other donors' samples.

Note on this clone: A read error may be the cause here, since a much bigger clone is one base away. The chain couples TRBV30 to TRBJ1-3, with D tentatively TRBD1 (6 bases). Trimming left V 1 base short and J 0 bases short, with 13 bases between. Germline V gene sequence: CDR1 GTSNPN, CDR2 SVGIG (reference sequence). CDR3 size: 16 residues. CDR3 in DNA: TGTGCCTGGAGTGCACCTGGGGGACACTCTGGAAACACCATATATTTT. It translates to CAWSAPGGHSGNTIYF. Variable domain in full (rest from reference TRBV30 and TRBJ1-3): SQTIHQWPATLVQPVGSPLSLECTVEGTSNPNLYWYRQAAGRGLQLLFYSVGIGQISSEVPQNLSASRPQDRQFILSSKKLLLSDSGFYLCAWSAPGGHSGNTIYFGEGSWLTVV.

Regarding this clone: This is likely an artifact of a read error, given a far larger clone one base away. The rearrangement links TRBV9 to TRBJ1-1, with TRBD1 as a possible D gene (6 bases). Per the germline V gene, CDR1 is SGDLS and CDR2 is YYNGEE. This CDR3 contains 15 residues. Trimming took 3 bases from V and 0 from J, leaving 12 bases between them. The DNA of the CDR3 is TGTGCCAGCAGCGCTTCCGGGGACATGAACACTGAAGCTTTCTTT. Amino acids: CASSASGDMNTEAFF.